This passage covers 11 T cell receptor beta chains from one sample sequenced in a study of PD-1 blockade in classical Hodgkin lymphoma. The data were produced by immunoSEQ multiplex PCR, yet TCRdb's version contains in-frame clones alone and is incomplete. The profile shows about 40,000 clones, over 75% of them singletons. Exposure to brentuximab vedotin varied, and each patient had relapsed following autologous stem cell transplantation. The sample was peripheral blood mononuclear cells (PBMCs), taken at baseline. The receptors stem from a human donor with classical Hodgkin lymphoma.

This rearrangement joins TRBV4-3 to TRBJ1-1; 7 bases map to TRBD1. CDR1 LGHNA and CDR2 YSLEER come from the germline V gene. The CDR3 consists of 17 residues. The V segment lost 1 base and the J segment 5 bases; nucleotides outside the gene matches: 13. The CDR3, as DNA: TGCGCCAGCAGCCAAGGATTCACCGCAGGGGGAAGAACTGAAGCTTTCTTT. Translation gives CASSQGFTAGGRTEAFF.

This rearrangement joins TRBV19 to TRBJ2-5; 7 positions agree with TRBD1. V trimming: 7 bases; J trimming: 1 base; junction bases outside the gene matches: 6. The germline CDR1 and CDR2 sequences are LNHDA and SQIVND (reference sequence). The CDR3 spans 14 residues. The CDR3 coding sequence is TGTGCCAGTACCCCTGGGACAGCCCAAGAGACCCAGTACTTC. Encoded protein: CASTPGTAQETQYF.

The chain recombines TRBV19 with TRBJ1-5; 7 bases agree with TRBD1. V was clipped by 4 bases and J by 0 bases; unmatched bases: 6. Looked up from germline, CDR1 is LNHDA and CDR2 is SQIVND (reference sequence). This CDR3 region has 16 residues. CDR3: CASSNLQGVSNQPQHF. The DNA of the CDR3 is TGTGCCAGTAGTAACCTCCAGGGGGTTAGCAATCAGCCCCAGCATTTT.

This clone was found once. The rearrangement uses TRBV19 and TRBJ1-2; a possible D gene is TRBD1 (6 bases). The germline V gene has CDR1 LNHDA and CDR2 SQIVND (reference sequence). The CDR3 loop spans 11 amino acids. The germline V and J ends were trimmed by 7 bases and 7 bases, with 10 bases remaining between them. The CDR3: CASTGVVGYTF. DNA of the CDR3: TGTGCCAGTACAGGGGTGGTTGGCTACACCTTC.

The chain's CDR3 is CASSPGIGEGYEQYF. The CDR3 DNA reads as TGTGCCAGCAGCCCGGGGATTGGGGAAGGCTACGAGCAGTACTTC. V and J are TRBV5-3 and TRBJ2-7; D may be TRBD2 (5 bases). TRBV5-3 is annotated as an ORF whose role is uncertain. The CDR3 runs 15 residues. Trimming shortened V by 8 bases and J by 3 bases, and 21 bases separated the two germline ends.

The chain links TRBV14 to TRBJ2-7; D gene unclear. CDR3 length: 13 residues. Trimming stripped 3 bases from V and 5 bases from J, with 11 bases between. Germline-derived CDR1 and CDR2 are SGHDN and FVKESK. The chain's CDR3 is CASSQTQGDEQYF. The CDR3 DNA is TGTGCCAGCAGCCAGACACAAGGAGACGAGCAGTACTTC.

The V gene is TRBV9, the J gene TRBJ1-1; no firm D call. This CDR3 region has 13 residues. Germline V gene sequence: CDR1 SGDLS, CDR2 YYNGEE. Deletions cut 4 bases from V and 2 bases from J, with 9 bases between. The CDR3 region is CASSSIANTEAFF. CDR3 bases: TGTGCCAGCAGCTCCATAGCAAACACTGAAGCTTTCTTT.

This clone was detected only once. V is TRBV6-1 and J is TRBJ2-7; D may be TRBD2 (6 bases). The germline CDR1 and CDR2 sequences are MNHNS and SASEGT. CDR3 length: 12 amino acids. Trimming took 4 bases from V and 7 from J, leaving 11 bases between them. CDR3 nucleotide sequence: TGTGCCAGCAGTGTGGAGGGAAGAGAGCAGTACTTC. Its translation: CASSVEGREQYF.

This clone was recorded once. V is TRBV6-1 and J is TRBJ2-3; maybe TRBD1 (5 bases). CDR3 size: 14 residues. Trimming pared 8 bases from V and 0 bases from J, leaving 12 bases between. Germline loops: CDR1 MNHNS, CDR2 SASEGT. Written as DNA, the CDR3 is TGTGCCAGCGCCCTTCGACAGAGCACAGATACGCAGTATTTT. Protein: CASALRQSTDTQYF.

The chain recombines TRBV9 with TRBJ1-2; D is perhaps TRBD1 (6 bases). The length of the CDR3 is 12 residues. V was cut by 7 bases and J by 7 bases, with 14 bases left in between. Germline assignment: CDR1 SGDLS and CDR2 YYNGEE. Here the CDR3 DNA reads TGTGCCAGCCGACGGGGGGCGTCTGGCTACACCTTC. Its protein product is CASRRGASGYTF.

The chain recombines TRBV4-3 with TRBJ2-3; 7 nucleotides agree with TRBD1. V trimming: 4 bases; J trimming: 5 bases; junction bases outside the gene matches: 15. CDR3 length: 17 residues. Germline V gene lookup returns CDR1 LGHNA and CDR2 YSLEER. In nucleotides, the CDR3 is TGCGCCAGCAGCCGCTCCGTGAACAGGGGAGTGGTAGATACGCAGTATTTT. Its protein product is CASSRSVNRGVVDTQYF.